This entry concerns a single TCR beta chain. V dropped 0 bases and J dropped 5; count of bases not matched to a gene: 7. CDR3 length: 16 amino acids. CDR1 SGDLS and CDR2 YYNGEE come from the germline V gene. Clones were sequenced by immunoSEQ multiplex PCR, and TCRdb holds only the in-frame ones, with some missing. The sample carries 65,000 to 75,000 clones, about 80% recorded once. This specimen belongs to a study of blood T cell repertoires in COVID-19. This chain joins TRBV9 and TRBJ1-5; 8 positions agree with TRBD1. The clonotype was recovered from a human donor in a cohort sampled during active COVID-19. The sequenced sample consisted of peripheral blood. The CDR3 sequence: CASSVGAGGGDQPQHF. CDR3 bases: TGTGCCAGCAGCGTAGGAGCAGGGGGCGGGGATCAGCCCCAGCATTTT.